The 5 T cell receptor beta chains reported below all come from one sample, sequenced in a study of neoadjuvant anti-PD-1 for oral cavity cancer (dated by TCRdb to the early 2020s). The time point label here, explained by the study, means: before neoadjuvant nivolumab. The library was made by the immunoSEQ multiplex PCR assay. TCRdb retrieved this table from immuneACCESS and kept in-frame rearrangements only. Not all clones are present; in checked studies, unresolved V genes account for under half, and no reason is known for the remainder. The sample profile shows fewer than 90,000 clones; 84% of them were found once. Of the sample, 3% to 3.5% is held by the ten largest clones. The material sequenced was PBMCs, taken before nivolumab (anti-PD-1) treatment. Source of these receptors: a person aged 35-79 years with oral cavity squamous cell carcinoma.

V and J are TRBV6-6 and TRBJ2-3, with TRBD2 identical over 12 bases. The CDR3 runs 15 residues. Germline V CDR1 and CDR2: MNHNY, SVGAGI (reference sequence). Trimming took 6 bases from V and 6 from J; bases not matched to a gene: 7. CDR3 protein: CASRTSGGSSDTQYF. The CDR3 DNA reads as TGTGCCAGCAGGACTAGCGGGGGTTCCAGCGATACGCAGTATTTT.

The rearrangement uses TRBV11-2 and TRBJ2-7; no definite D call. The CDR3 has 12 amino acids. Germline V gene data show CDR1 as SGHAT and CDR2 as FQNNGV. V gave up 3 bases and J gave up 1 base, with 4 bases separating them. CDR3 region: CASSLGSYEQYF. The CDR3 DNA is TGTGCCAGCAGCTTGGGGTCCTACGAGCAGTACTTC. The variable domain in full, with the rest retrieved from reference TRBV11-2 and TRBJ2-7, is EAGVAQSPRYKIIEKRQSVAFWCNPISGHATLYWYQQILGQGPKLLIQFQNNGVVDDSQLPKDRFSAERLKGVDSTLKIQPAKLEDSAVYLCASSLGSYEQYFGPGTRLTVT.

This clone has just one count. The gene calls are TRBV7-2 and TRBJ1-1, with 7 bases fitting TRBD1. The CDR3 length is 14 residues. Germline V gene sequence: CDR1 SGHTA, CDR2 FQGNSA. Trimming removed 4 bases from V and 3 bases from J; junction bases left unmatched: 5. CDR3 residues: CASSWQGGDTEAFF. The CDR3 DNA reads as TGTGCCAGCAGCTGGCAGGGGGGGGACACTGAAGCTTTCTTT.

The CDR3 reads CASSPTAGTGEYEQYF. The DNA for the CDR3 is TGTGCCAGCAGCCCAACCGCCGGGACAGGGGAGTACGAGCAGTACTTC. The rearrangement links TRBV11-2 to TRBJ2-7, with 10 nucleotides matching TRBD1. The CDR3 loop spans 16 amino acids. Germline loops: CDR1 SGHAT, CDR2 FQNNGV. Trimming removed 5 bases from V and 4 bases from J; junction bases left unmatched: 11.

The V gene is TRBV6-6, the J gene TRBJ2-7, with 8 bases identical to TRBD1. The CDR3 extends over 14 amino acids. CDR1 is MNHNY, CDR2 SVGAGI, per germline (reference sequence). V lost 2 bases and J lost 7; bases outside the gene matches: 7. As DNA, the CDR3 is TGTGCCAGCAGTTACCCGACAGGGGAGAGTGAGCAGTACTTC. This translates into CASSYPTGESEQYF.